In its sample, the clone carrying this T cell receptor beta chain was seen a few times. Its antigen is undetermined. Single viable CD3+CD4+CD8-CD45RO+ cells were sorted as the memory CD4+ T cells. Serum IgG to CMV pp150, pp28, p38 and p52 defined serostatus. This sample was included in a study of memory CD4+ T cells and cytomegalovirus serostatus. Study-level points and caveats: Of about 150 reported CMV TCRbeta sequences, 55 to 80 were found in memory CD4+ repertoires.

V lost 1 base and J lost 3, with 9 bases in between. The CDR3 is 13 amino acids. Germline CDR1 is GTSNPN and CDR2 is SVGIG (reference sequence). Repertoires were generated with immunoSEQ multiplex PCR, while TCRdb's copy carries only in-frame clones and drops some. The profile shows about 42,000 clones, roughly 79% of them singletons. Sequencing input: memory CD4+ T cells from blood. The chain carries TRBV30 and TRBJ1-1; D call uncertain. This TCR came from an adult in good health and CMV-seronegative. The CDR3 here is CAWSGYGDTEAFF. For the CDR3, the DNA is TGTGCCTGGAGTGGGTACGGCGACACTGAAGCTTTCTTT.